This TCR beta chain was observed in a study of blood T cell repertoires in COVID-19. Overall study context: Specimens from acute and convalescent COVID-19 originated in the United States, Italy and Spain. From T cells, B-cell-depleted T cells, or PBMCs came the material, which was cDNA or gDNA.

Original processing notes: Estimation of nucleated cell counts was performed using reference gene primer amplification. This table comes from immunoSEQ multiplex PCR, and its TCRdb copy is limited to in-frame clones, with some not included. The DNA was the basis for D and trimming; V, J and clone size are from that table. The sample holds roughly 280,000 clones; around four fifths are singletons and the top ten take over 4.5%. Trimming took 3 bases from V and 8 from J; bases not matched to a gene: 13. Germline V gene data show CDR1 as KGHSH and CDR2 as LQKENI. The CDR3 is 16 amino acids. The TCR was taken from a man aged 55 to 69 who had recovered from COVID-19. J is TRBJ1-2 and V is TRBV18; 9 bases are shared with TRBD1. The sequencing input was peripheral blood. As DNA, the CDR3 is TGTGCCAGCTCACCGAGACGGGACAGGGCGGGGGAAGGCTACACCTTC. Protein: CASSPRRDRAGEGYTF.